This paragraph reports one T cell receptor beta chain. Its antigen is unidentified. This sample was included in a study of T cell responses to AZD1222 COVID-19 vaccine. Study-level findings and limits: The peak T cell response came first, and repertoires were sampled only after it. The donors showed a predominance of white British ancestry and of females, with possible underestimation of clonal diversity.

Libraries were prepared by immunoSEQ multiplex PCR; TCRdb keeps only in-frame clonotypes and omits some of them. Among under 150,000 clones listed, approximately 94% were seen once. The J segment lost 5 bases and the V segment lost 4 bases, leaving 8 bases of the junction unmatched. This CDR3 contains 16 residues. CDR1 is SGHAT, CDR2 FQNNGV, per germline. The TCR originated in an adult in good health. The J gene is TRBJ2-2, the V gene TRBV11-2; the match to TRBD2 covers 9 bases. Here the sequenced sample was peripheral blood, taken on day 0 of AZD1222 vaccination. The CDR3 DNA follows: TGTGCCAGCAGCTCCCGTAGCGGGAGAGAGACCGGGGAGCTGTTTTTT. Translating it yields CASSSRSGRETGELFF.